A single sample is the source of the 10 T cell receptor beta chains below, sequenced in a study of blood T cell repertoires in COVID-19. Generated by immunoSEQ multiplex PCR, the TCRdb table keeps only in-frame clones and is missing some. The sample has some 120,000 clones; about nine tenths are singletons. The sequencing input was peripheral blood. These receptors originate from a human donor with active COVID-19. The donor label of this sample is uncertain.

The rearrangement joins TRBV7-6 to TRBJ2-7; a weak D match, TRBD2 (6 bases). The germline V gene encodes CDR1 SGHVS and CDR2 FNYEAQ. This CDR3 has 13 residues. V dropped 4 bases and J dropped 5 bases, with 12 bases sitting between them. The CDR3 DNA reads as TGTGCCAGCAGCTGGGCGGGGCGCAACGAGCAGTACTTC. Residues: CASSWAGRNEQYF. Combining the CDR3 with reference TRBV7-6 and TRBJ2-7 gives the whole variable domain GAGVSQSPRYKVTKRGQDVALRCDPISGHVSLYWYRQALGQGPEFLTYFNYEAQQDKSGLPNDRFSAERPEGSISTLTIQRTEQRDSAMYRCASSWAGRNEQYFGPGTRLTVT.

V and J are TRBV5-1 and TRBJ2-3; 9 bases agree with TRBD2. The CDR3 consists of 16 residues. Per germline, CDR1 SGHRS and CDR2 YFSETQ. The trim removed 2 bases at V and 2 bases at J, leaving 6 bases unmatched. The CDR3 coding sequence is TGCGCCAGCAGCTTTATAGCGGGGGCATACACAGATACGCAGTATTTT. Its protein is CASSFIAGAYTDTQYF. Variable domain in full (rest from reference TRBV5-1 and TRBJ2-3): KAGVTQTPRYLIKTRGQQVTLSCSPISGHRSVSWYQQTPGQGLQFLFEYFSETQRNKGNFPGRFSGRQFSNSRSEMNVSTLELGDSALYLCASSFIAGAYTDTQYFGPGTRLTVL.

The J gene is TRBJ2-3, the V gene TRBV19; 7 nucleotides match TRBD1. CDR1 and CDR2 from the germline V gene are LNHDA and SQIVND (reference sequence). V trimming: 4 bases; J trimming: 2 bases; junction bases outside the gene matches: 3. The CDR3 sequence is 14 residues long. The CDR3 DNA is TGTGCCAGTAGTACGGACAGGATCACAGATACGCAGTATTTT. Translated, it gives CASSTDRITDTQYF. The whole variable domain, filled in from reference TRBV19 and TRBJ2-3, reads DGGITQSPKYLFRKEGQNVTLSCEQNLNHDAMYWYRQDPGQGLRLIYYSQIVNDFQKGDIAEGYSVSREKKESFPLTVTSAQKNPTAFYLCASSTDRITDTQYFGPGTRLTVL.

This sequence joins TRBV4-2 and TRBJ1-4; D gene uncertain. V lost 5 bases, J lost 8 bases, and 18 bases lay in between. In germline, CDR1 is LGHNA, CDR2 YNFKEQ. The CDR3 spans 15 residues. CDR3 bases: TGTGCCAGCAGCGAGGGTTCAGCGGGTAGAGAAAAACTGTTTTTT. Protein product: CASSEGSAGREKLFF.

V usage is TRBV18 and J usage is TRBJ1-2; D unclear. CDR1 KGHSH and CDR2 LQKENI come from the germline V gene. Trimming took off 2 bases at V and 6 bases at J, with 7 bases between the two ends. The CDR3 contains 12 residues. CDR3 nucleotides: TGTGCCAGCTCACCAGGTCGAGATGGCTACACCTTC. Its translation is CASSPGRDGYTF.

Worth noting for this clone: Other DNA sequences from this sample encode an identical CDR3 as well. The chain employs TRBV11-2 and TRBJ2-7; D is uncertain. Germline CDR1 reads SGHAT; CDR2 reads FQNNGV. V was trimmed by 0 bases and J by 4 bases, leaving 4 bases between them. CDR3 length equals 12 residues. CDR3 bases: TGTGCCAGCAGCTTAGATCTTTACGAGCAGTACTTC. This sequence encodes CASSLDLYEQYF.

Written as DNA, the CDR3 is TGTGCCAGCAGCTCGGACAGCTATGGCTACACCTTC. It codes for CASSSDSYGYTF. V gene TRBV7-2 combines with J gene TRBJ1-2; D might be TRBD1 (6 bases). V shed 4 bases and J shed 4 bases, with 7 bases lying between them. Germline CDR1 reads SGHTA; CDR2 reads FQGNSA. The CDR3 is made up of 12 amino acids.

The gene calls are TRBV19 and TRBJ1-1; 7 bases map to TRBD1. The CDR3 is 15 amino acids. J was trimmed by 11 bases and V by 1 base; bases with no gene match: 13. The germline V gene has CDR1 LNHDA and CDR2 SQIVND (reference sequence). The CDR3: CASSIGGDRTEWAFF. For the CDR3, the DNA is TGTGCCAGTAGTATAGGGGGGGACAGAACCGAGTGGGCTTTCTTT. The whole variable domain, remainder taken from reference TRBV19 and TRBJ1-1, is DGGITQSPKYLFRKEGQNVTLSCEQNLNHDAMYWYRQDPGQGLRLIYYSQIVNDFQKGDIAEGYSVSREKKESFPLTVTSAQKNPTAFYLCASSIGGDRTEWAFFGQGTRLTVV.

This chain uses TRBV7-9 with TRBJ1-2; D is unclear. Looked up from germline, CDR1 is SEHNR and CDR2 is FQNEAQ (reference sequence). V was cut by 4 bases and J by 2 bases, with 2 bases left in between. The CDR3 has 11 residues. The CDR3 nucleotides read TGTGCCAGCAGCTCAAACTATGGCTACACCTTC. The encoded protein is CASSSNYGYTF.

The chain combines TRBV18 with TRBJ1-1, with a tentative D call TRBD1 (5 bases). V lost 1 base and J 0 bases, leaving 15 bases between the germline ends. The length of the CDR3 is 17 residues. Germline assignment: CDR1 KGHSH and CDR2 LQKENI. CDR3 coding DNA: TGTGCCAGCTCACCACAAGGGGCGATTAGACTGAACACTGAAGCTTTCTTT. It is translated as CASSPQGAIRLNTEAFF.